This T cell receptor (beta chain) originates from a study of PD-L1 blockade in urothelial cancer. Measured with immunoSEQ multiplex PCR; TCRdb has only the in-frame clones, and not every one. The table includes tens of thousands of clones, almost 85% detected once. The ends were cut back, 5 bases at V and 6 bases at J, with 17 bases in the middle. Germline V gene sequence: CDR1 SGHAT, CDR2 FQNNGV. This CDR3 has 15 residues. J is TRBJ2-1 and V is TRBV11-2; perhaps TRBD2 as D (6 bases). Specimen: PBMCs, collected around atezolizumab (anti-PD-L1) treatment. The origin of this receptor is a man in his 70s with urothelial cancer. The CDR3 DNA reads TGTGCCAGCAGCCCGGGAGCGGACAATTTCAATGAGCAGTTCTTC. Protein sequence: CASSPGADNFNEQFF.